This passage covers 13 T cell receptor beta chains from one sample sequenced in a study of OX40 agonist ivuxolimab in advanced cancers. The protocol was immunoSEQ multiplex PCR, while the TCRdb copy is restricted to in-frame clones and leaves out a portion. The data show some 69,000 clones, nearly 90% seen once. Specimen: CD4+ or CD8+ T cells sorted from blood, collected in a trial of the OX40 agonist ivuxolimab. These receptors all come from an adult with an advanced solid tumor such as melanoma, head and neck, liver or kidney cancer.

The chain has TRBV19 and TRBJ2-2; D unclear. Trimming left V 5 bases short and J 0 bases short, with 10 bases between. Looked up from germline, CDR1 is LNHDA and CDR2 is SQIVND (reference sequence). The CDR3 consists of 15 residues. CDR3 sequence (DNA): TGTGCCAGTAGTGTTTCTGGATCGAACACCGGGGAGCTGTTTTTT. It yields the protein CASSVSGSNTGELFF.

This chain connects TRBV2 to TRBJ1-2, with 7 bases matching TRBD1. CDR1 and CDR2 (germline): SNHLY, FYNNEI. The trim removed 6 bases at V and 4 bases at J, leaving 5 bases unmatched. The CDR3 sequence is 13 residues long. The CDR3 DNA sequence: TGTGCCAGCAGCGCAGGGGGTTTCTATGGCTACACCTTC. It yields the protein CASSAGGFYGYTF.

This chain connects TRBV29-1 to TRBJ2-1; D call uncertain. Germline CDR1 SQVTM, CDR2 ANQGSEA. The CDR3 totals 14 residues. V lost 4 bases and J lost 5, with 15 bases in between. CDR3 sequence reads: CSVGSSPEDNEQFF. As DNA, the CDR3 is TGCAGCGTTGGAAGCTCTCCTGAGGACAATGAGCAGTTCTTC.

The chain combines TRBV6-5 with TRBJ1-2; D not certain. The V end lost 6 bases, the J end lost 3 bases, and 11 bases lay between the germline ends. The length of the CDR3 is 13 residues. CDR1 MNHEY and CDR2 SVGAGI come from the germline V gene. CDR3 bases: TGTGCCAGCAGGCCGACACTCGACTATGGCTACACCTTC. Its translation: CASRPTLDYGYTF.

The chain has TRBV2 and TRBJ1-1; no definite D call. CDR3 length: 14 residues. Trimming left V 3 bases short and J 1 base short, with 9 bases between. Germline V gene lookup returns CDR1 SNHLY and CDR2 FYNNEI. The DNA of the CDR3 is TGTGCCAGCAGTGACCATCACCCGAACACTGAAGCTTTCTTT. As protein: CASSDHHPNTEAFF.

V and J are TRBV2 and TRBJ2-3; 12 nucleotides line up with TRBD2. Looked up from germline, CDR1 is SNHLY and CDR2 is FYNNEI. Germline trimming cut 6 bases from V and 9 bases from J; bases unmatched to any gene: 7. The CDR3 extends over 14 amino acids. CDR3 protein: CASRVRTSGDTQYF. CDR3 bases: TGTGCCAGCAGGGTTAGGACTAGCGGGGACACGCAGTATTTT.

The chain joins TRBV5-4 to TRBJ1-1; D might be TRBD1 (5 bases). Germline assignment: CDR1 SGHNT and CDR2 YYREEE (reference sequence). The CDR3 loop spans 15 amino acids. The V and J ends lost 4 bases and 2 bases respectively, with 15 bases between them. The CDR3 loop reads CASSPVEGLNTEAFF. Here the CDR3 DNA reads TGTGCCAGCAGCCCCGTGGAGGGACTCAACACTGAAGCTTTCTTT. The full variable domain, its missing parts supplied by reference TRBV5-4 and TRBJ1-1, is ETGVTQSPTHLIKTRGQQVTLRCSSQSGHNTVSWYQQALGQGPQFIFQYYREEENGRGNFPPRFSGLQFPNYSSELNVNALELDDSALYLCASSPVEGLNTEAFFGQGTRLTVV.

The V gene is TRBV6-5, the J gene TRBJ2-1; TRBD2 agrees at 7 bases. Germline CDR1 reads MNHEY; CDR2 reads SVGAGI. V was pared by 7 bases and J by 8 bases, with 14 bases of the junction left unmatched. This CDR3 region has 15 residues. The CDR3 DNA is TGTGCCAGCACCCACGGGGGGAACAGGAGGGATGAGCAGTTCTTC. Translating it yields CASTHGGNRRDEQFF.

The chain couples TRBV5-1 to TRBJ1-4; no clear D. The V end was cut by 2 bases, the J end by 8 bases, with 10 bases between. In germline, CDR1 is SGHRS, CDR2 YFSETQ. This CDR3 is 13 amino acids long. The CDR3 region has the DNA TGCGCCAGCAGCTTCGGTATCGGGGAAAAACTGTTTTTT. This translates into CASSFGIGEKLFF.

The table lists this clone with a few counts. V usage is TRBV6-1 and J usage is TRBJ2-1, with 7 bases that match TRBD1. This CDR3 region has 14 residues. Germline-derived CDR1 and CDR2 are MNHNS and SASEGT. V was pared by 6 bases and J by 5 bases, with 7 bases of the junction left unmatched. The CDR3: CASRLGDRDNEQFF. The CDR3 coding sequence is TGTGCCAGCAGATTGGGAGACAGGGACAATGAGCAGTTCTTC.

The chain recombines TRBV5-1 with TRBJ2-2, with 15 bases fitting TRBD2. After removal of 8 bases from V and 4 bases from J, the junction contained 12 bases not matched to a gene. This CDR3 has 18 amino acids. The germline V gene encodes CDR1 SGHRS and CDR2 YFSETQ. CDR3 in amino acids: CASNPGLAGGYITGELFF. DNA of the CDR3: TGCGCCAGTAACCCGGGACTAGCGGGAGGATATATCACCGGGGAGCTGTTTTTT.

V gene TRBV18 combines with J gene TRBJ2-2; 12 bases agree with TRBD1. Germline CDR1 reads KGHSH; CDR2 reads LQKENI. The CDR3 length is 16 residues. V was pared by 5 bases and J by 5 bases, with 6 bases of the junction left unmatched. CDR3 protein: CASSSSGQGATGELFF. The CDR3 region has the DNA TGTGCCAGCTCATCATCGGGACAGGGGGCAACCGGGGAGCTGTTTTTT.

J is TRBJ2-6 and V is TRBV7-9, with D hard to call. From germline, CDR1 is SEHNR and CDR2 FQNEAQ (reference sequence). The CDR3 consists of 15 residues. Trimming removed 3 bases from V and 0 bases from J, with 6 bases in between. CDR3 sequence reads: CASSFTASGANVLTF. As DNA, the CDR3 is TGTGCCAGCAGCTTTACAGCCTCTGGGGCCAACGTCCTGACTTTC.